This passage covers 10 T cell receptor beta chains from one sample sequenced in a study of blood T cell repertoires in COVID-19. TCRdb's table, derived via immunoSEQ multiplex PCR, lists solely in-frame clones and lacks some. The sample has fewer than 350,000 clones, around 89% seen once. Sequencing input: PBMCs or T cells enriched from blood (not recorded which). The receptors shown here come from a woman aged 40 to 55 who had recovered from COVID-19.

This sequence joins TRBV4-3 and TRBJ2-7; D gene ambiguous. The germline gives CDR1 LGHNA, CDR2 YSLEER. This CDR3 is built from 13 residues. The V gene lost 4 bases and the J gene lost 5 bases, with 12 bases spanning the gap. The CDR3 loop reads CASSLGVTNEQYF. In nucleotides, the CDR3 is TGCGCCAGCAGCCTCGGAGTCACCAACGAGCAGTACTTC.

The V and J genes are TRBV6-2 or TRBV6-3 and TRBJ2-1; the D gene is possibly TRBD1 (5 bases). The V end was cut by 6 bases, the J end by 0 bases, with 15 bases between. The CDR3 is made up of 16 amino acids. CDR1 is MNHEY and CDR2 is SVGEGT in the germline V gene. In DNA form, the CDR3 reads TGTGCCAGCAGCCTCCGGACATCGGGCTCCTACAATGAGCAGTTCTTC. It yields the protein CASSLRTSGSYNEQFF.

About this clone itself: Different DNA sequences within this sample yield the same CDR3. Here the CDR3 DNA reads TGTGCCAGCAGCTTGCAGGGGGGCAATCAGCCCCAGCATTTT. This translates into CASSLQGGNQPQHF. This chain uses TRBV5-4 with TRBJ1-5; 7 bases line up with TRBD1. V lost 1 base, J lost 2 bases, and 0 bases stayed unmatched. Germline CDR1 and CDR2: SGHNT and YYREEE (reference sequence). The CDR3 totals 14 residues.

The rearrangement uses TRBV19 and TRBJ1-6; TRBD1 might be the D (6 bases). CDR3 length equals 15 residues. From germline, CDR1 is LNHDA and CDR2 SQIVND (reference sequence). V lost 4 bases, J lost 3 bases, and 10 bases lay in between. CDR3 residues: CASSTRTVYNSPLHF. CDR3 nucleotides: TGTGCCAGTAGTACCCGGACAGTCTATAATTCACCCCTCCACTTT. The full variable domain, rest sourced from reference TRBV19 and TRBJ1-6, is DGGITQSPKYLFRKEGQNVTLSCEQNLNHDAMYWYRQDPGQGLRLIYYSQIVNDFQKGDIAEGYSVSREKKESFPLTVTSAQKNPTAFYLCASSTRTVYNSPLHFGNGTRLTVT.

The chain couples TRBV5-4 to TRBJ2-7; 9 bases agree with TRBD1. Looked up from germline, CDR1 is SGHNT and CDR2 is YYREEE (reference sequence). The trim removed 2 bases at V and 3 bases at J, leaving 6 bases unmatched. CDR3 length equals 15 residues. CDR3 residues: CASSFSGQGVYEQYF. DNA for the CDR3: TGTGCCAGCAGCTTCTCGGGACAGGGTGTCTACGAGCAGTACTTC.

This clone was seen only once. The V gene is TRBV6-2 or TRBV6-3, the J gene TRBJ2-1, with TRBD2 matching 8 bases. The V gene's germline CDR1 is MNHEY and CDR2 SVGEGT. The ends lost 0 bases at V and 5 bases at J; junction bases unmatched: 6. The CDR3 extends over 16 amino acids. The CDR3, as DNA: TGTGCCAGCAGTTACTCAGGGCGGGAGGTACACAATGAGCAGTTCTTC. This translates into CASSYSGREVHNEQFF.

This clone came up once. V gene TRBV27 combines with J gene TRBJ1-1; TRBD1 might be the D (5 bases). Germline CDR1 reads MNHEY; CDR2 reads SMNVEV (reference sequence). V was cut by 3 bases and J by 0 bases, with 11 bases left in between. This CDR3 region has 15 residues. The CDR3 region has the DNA TGTGCCAGCAGTTTTGGGGGGATAATGAACACTGAAGCTTTCTTT. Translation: CASSFGGIMNTEAFF.

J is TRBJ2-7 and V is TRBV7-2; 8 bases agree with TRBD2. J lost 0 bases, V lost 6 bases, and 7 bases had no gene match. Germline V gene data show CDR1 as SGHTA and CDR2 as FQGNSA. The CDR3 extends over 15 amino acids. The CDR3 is CASSFSGGNSYEQYF. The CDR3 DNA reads TGTGCCAGCAGTTTCAGCGGGGGAAACTCCTACGAGCAGTACTTC.

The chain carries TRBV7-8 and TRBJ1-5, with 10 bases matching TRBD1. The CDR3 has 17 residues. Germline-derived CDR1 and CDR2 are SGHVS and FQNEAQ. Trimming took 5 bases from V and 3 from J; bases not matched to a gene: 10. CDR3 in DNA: TGTGCCAGCAGCCACTCGGGACAGGGGCCTGACAATCAGCCCCAGCATTTT. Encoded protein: CASSHSGQGPDNQPQHF.

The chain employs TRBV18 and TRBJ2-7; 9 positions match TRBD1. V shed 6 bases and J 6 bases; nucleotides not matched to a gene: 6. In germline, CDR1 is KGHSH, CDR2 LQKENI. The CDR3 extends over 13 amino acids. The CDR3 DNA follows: TGTGCCAGCTCGGGGACAGGGAACTTCGAGCAGTACTTC. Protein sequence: CASSGTGNFEQYF.